Listed here are 23 T cell receptor beta chains from one sample, sequenced in a study of cytomegalovirus exposure and HLA in healthy donors. The PCR made use of 60 Vbeta and 13 Jbeta primers. This table comes from immunoSEQ multiplex PCR, and its TCRdb copy is limited to in-frame clones, with some not included. Among 120,000 to 150,000 clones listed, roughly 80% were seen once. Sequenced sample: PBMCs. The receptors derive from a woman aged 35 to 49 in good health and CMV-seropositive.

This chain uses TRBV7-9 with TRBJ1-4, with 7 bases matching TRBD1. This CDR3 is built from 14 residues. Trimming cost V 3 bases and J 7 bases; bases outside gene matches: 5. CDR1 is SEHNR, CDR2 FQNEAQ, per germline (reference sequence). CDR3 DNA: TGTGCCAGCAGCTTCGGGGCAGGGGGTGAAAAACTGTTTTTT. Its translation is CASSFGAGGEKLFF.

This clone came up a few times. The chain couples TRBV9 to TRBJ2-3, with 8 bases lining up with TRBD2. Germline values: CDR1 SGDLS, CDR2 YYNGEE. This CDR3 spans 15 amino acids. After removal of 0 bases from V and 2 bases from J, the junction contained 2 bases not matched to a gene. The CDR3 here is CASSVVGGDTDTQYF. The CDR3 DNA sequence: TGTGCCAGCAGCGTAGTCGGGGGGGACACAGATACGCAGTATTTT.

The V gene is TRBV5-1, the J gene TRBJ1-1, with a possible D match to TRBD1 (6 bases). CDR1 SGHRS and CDR2 YFSETQ come from the germline V gene. Trimming stripped 4 bases from V and 1 base from J, with 11 bases between. The CDR3 runs to 14 residues. The CDR3 here is CASSRGQTNTEAFF. The DNA of the CDR3 is TGCGCCAGCAGCAGGGGACAAACGAACACTGAAGCTTTCTTT.

V gene TRBV10-1 combines with J gene TRBJ1-6; possibly TRBD1 for D (6 bases). Germline lookup yields CDR1 WNHNN and CDR2 SYGVQD (reference sequence). CDR3 length: 15 residues. V was trimmed by 0 bases and J by 6 bases, leaving 9 bases between them. In DNA form, the CDR3 reads TGCGCCAGCAGTGAGTCCAGGGGCGGTAATTCACCCCTCCACTTT. It encodes CASSESRGGNSPLHF.

Only one count was recorded for this clone. This sequence joins TRBV7-7 and TRBJ1-1; maybe TRBD1 (5 bases). V lost 4 bases, J lost 1 base, and 7 bases lay in between. CDR3 size: 13 residues. Germline CDR1 reads SSHAT; CDR2 reads FNYEAQ (reference sequence). This CDR3 is CASSSQENTEAFF. The CDR3 coding sequence is TGTGCCAGCAGCTCACAGGAGAACACTGAAGCTTTCTTT.

The chain recombines TRBV5-1 with TRBJ2-7, with TRBD2 matching 9 bases. CDR1 is SGHRS, CDR2 YFSETQ, per germline. Unmatched junction bases numbered 9, after V lost 5 bases and J lost 0 bases. This CDR3 spans 16 amino acids. The CDR3 DNA reads TGCGCCAGCAGGGAGCCGTCTAGCGGGGCCTCCTACGAGCAGTACTTC. Its protein is CASREPSSGASYEQYF.

This clone appeared once. The rearrangement joins TRBV7-2 to TRBJ1-2; TRBD1 is a possible D gene (5 bases). V lost 5 bases and J 8 bases, leaving 27 bases between the germline ends. CDR3 length equals 17 residues. Germline CDR1 reads SGHTA; CDR2 reads FQGNSA. The CDR3 sequence: CASSGASRGNQLGGYTF. The CDR3 DNA sequence: TGTGCCAGCAGCGGAGCAAGTCGGGGGAATCAACTAGGGGGCTACACCTTC.

V usage is TRBV11-3 and J usage is TRBJ1-2, with D perhaps matching TRBD1 (5 bases). The CDR3 runs 17 residues. Trimming shortened V by 5 bases and J by 4 bases, and 23 bases separated the two germline ends. Per germline, CDR1 SGHNT and CDR2 YENEEA. The CDR3 sequence is CASSKGTLTLGVYGYTF. CDR3 in DNA: TGTGCCAGCAGCAAAGGGACTCTGACACTGGGGGTCTATGGCTACACCTTC.

This clone appeared a few times. The V call is TRBV27, the J call TRBJ2-1; TRBD1 aligns across 8 bases. CDR3 size: 13 residues. Germline CDR1 MNHEY, CDR2 SMNVEV (reference sequence). V dropped 7 bases and J dropped 5; count of bases not matched to a gene: 4. The CDR3 spells CASKRQGNNEQFF. The CDR3 region has the DNA TGTGCCAGCAAACGACAGGGGAACAATGAGCAGTTCTTC.

The chain uses TRBV28 and TRBJ1-2, with a weak D call TRBD1 (5 bases). The CDR3 contains 12 residues. Germline CDR1 is MDHEN and CDR2 is SYDVKM. V lost 3 bases and J 3 bases, leaving 5 bases between the germline ends. CDR3 loop: CASSFRDYGYTF. In DNA, the CDR3 is TGTGCCAGCAGTTTCAGGGACTATGGCTACACCTTC.

The gene calls are TRBV29-1 and TRBJ2-7, with TRBD1 matching 9 bases. CDR1 and CDR2 from the germline V gene are SQVTM and ANQGSEA. There are 17 residues in the CDR3. Trimming took 6 bases from V and 3 from J; bases not matched to a gene: 18. The CDR3 DNA follows: TGCAGCGTGTGGGGGACAGGGATTAAATCCATAGGCTACGAGCAGTACTTC. Amino acid sequence: CSVWGTGIKSIGYEQYF.

The table lists this clone with a few counts. CDR3 bases: TGTGCCAGCAGTCGGGTTATCCAGGGGGCAGGTGGAGCTTTCTTT. This encodes CASSRVIQGAGGAFF. This sequence joins TRBV6-5 and TRBJ1-1; the match to TRBD1 covers 8 bases. Trimming removed 5 bases from V and 10 bases from J; junction bases left unmatched: 15. Germline V lookup: CDR1 MNHEY, CDR2 SVGAGI. The CDR3 spans 15 residues.

This chain uses TRBV11-3 with TRBJ1-5; D may be TRBD1 (6 bases). Germline CDR1 SGHNT, CDR2 YENEEA. The CDR3 extends over 16 amino acids. V was trimmed by 4 bases and J by 5 bases, leaving 18 bases between them. The chain's CDR3 is CASSYRQALGYQPQHF. CDR3 nucleotide sequence: TGTGCCAGCAGCTACCGACAGGCTTTAGGGTATCAGCCCCAGCATTTT.

The sample holds a few counts of this clone. This chain joins TRBV11-3 and TRBJ1-1; TRBD1 agrees at 8 bases. V lost 4 bases to trimming and J lost 7 bases; unmatched junction nucleotides: 5. Looked up from germline, CDR1 is SGHNT and CDR2 is YENEEA. The length of the CDR3 is 13 residues. CDR3 protein: CASSSPTGGEAFF. CDR3 DNA sequence: TGTGCCAGCAGCTCCCCAACAGGGGGTGAAGCTTTCTTT.

The V gene is TRBV9, the J gene TRBJ1-1; TRBD1 might be the D (5 bases). The CDR3 spans 13 residues. V was pared by 4 bases and J by 4 bases, with 11 bases between. Germline values: CDR1 SGDLS, CDR2 YYNGEE. This CDR3 reads CASSRRVGTEAFF. DNA for the CDR3: TGTGCCAGCAGCCGCAGGGTTGGCACTGAAGCTTTCTTT.

The gene calls are TRBV27 and TRBJ1-5; 7 nucleotides match TRBD1. The CDR3 totals 13 residues. V was pared by 5 bases and J by 7 bases, with 5 bases of the junction left unmatched. Germline CDR1 is MNHEY and CDR2 is SMNVEV (reference sequence). CDR3 nucleotide sequence: TGTGCCAGCAGTAAAGGGACAGCGCAGCCCCAGCATTTT. Protein product: CASSKGTAQPQHF.

The chain combines TRBV30 with TRBJ2-2, with D possibly being TRBD1 (6 bases). Looked up from germline, CDR1 is GTSNPN and CDR2 is SVGIG (reference sequence). CDR3 length: 13 residues. Deletions cut 8 bases from V and 4 bases from J, with 14 bases between. CDR3 DNA sequence: TGTGCCACAACCTGGGGGCGCACCGGGGAGCTGTTTTTT. This sequence encodes CATTWGRTGELFF.

V gene TRBV2 combines with J gene TRBJ2-2; weak D call: TRBD2 (7 bases). Between the trimmed V and J ends, which lost 4 bases and 5 bases, there was a span of 14 bases. The CDR3 runs to 15 residues. Germline CDR1 reads SNHLY; CDR2 reads FYNNEI. The CDR3, as DNA: TGTGCCAGCAGTGTTCAAGGGAGGGGGACCGGGGAGCTGTTTTTT. Protein: CASSVQGRGTGELFF.

The rearrangement links TRBV10-3 to TRBJ2-3, with 10 bases lining up with TRBD1. Germline values: CDR1 ENHRY, CDR2 SYGVKD. The CDR3 covers 15 residues. V shed 4 bases and J 3 bases; nucleotides not matched to a gene: 4. CDR3: CAISAPGQGTDTQYF. The CDR3, as DNA: TGTGCCATCAGTGCACCGGGACAGGGGACAGATACGCAGTATTTT.

This chain joins TRBV6-1 and TRBJ1-1, with D maybe TRBD1 (6 bases). Germline V gene data show CDR1 as MNHNS and CDR2 as SASEGT. The V gene lost 7 bases and the J gene lost 6 bases, with 18 bases spanning the gap. The CDR3 loop spans 14 amino acids. DNA for the CDR3: TGTGCCAGCACCGCCGGGACACCCTCAGCTGAAGCTTTCTTT. As protein: CASTAGTPSAEAFF.

The chain employs TRBV13 and TRBJ2-2; 11 nucleotides match TRBD2. From germline, CDR1 is PRHDT and CDR2 FYEKMQ (reference sequence). The CDR3 runs 17 residues. V gave up 5 bases and J gave up 1 base; unmatched junction bases: 6. The CDR3 DNA reads TGTGCCAGCAGCCCTAGCGGGGGGACCCGGAACACCGGGGAGCTGTTTTTT. Protein product: CASSPSGGTRNTGELFF.

The chain links TRBV19 to TRBJ2-7, with 9 bases that match TRBD1. The CDR3 is 12 residues long. Germline loops: CDR1 LNHDA, CDR2 SQIVND (reference sequence). Germline trimming cut 9 bases from V and 8 bases from J; bases unmatched to any gene: 8. CDR3 coding DNA: TGTGCCAGCCAGGACAGGGGAGATAAGCAGTACTTC. This sequence encodes CASQDRGDKQYF.

The chain couples TRBV6-5 to TRBJ2-7; 13 positions agree with TRBD2. This CDR3 is built from 15 residues. The V and J ends lost 6 bases and 5 bases, in that order; junction bases with no gene match: 7. Germline-derived CDR1 and CDR2 are MNHEY and SVGAGI. In DNA form, the CDR3 reads TGTGCCAGCAGCCTACTAGCGGGGGGGCCCAACGAGCAGTACTTC. Amino acids: CASSLLAGGPNEQYF.